This T cell receptor beta chain appears in the sequencing data of a study of neoadjuvant nivolumab and ipilimumab in lung cancer. Study at large: Nivolumab 3 mg/kg was given days 1, 15 and 29, plus ipilimumab 1 mg/kg day 1 in combination.

General observations from the study: Blood richness before therapy tracked richness in tumors resected after neoadjuvant therapy. Only a single major-pathologic-response sample was available for clonality analysis.

About this clone: No antigen is known for it.

Trimming at V came to 2 bases and at J to 0 bases, leaving 3 bases not matched to a gene. CDR3 length: 16 residues. Looked up from germline, CDR1 is SGDLS and CDR2 is YYNGEE. This table comes from immunoSEQ multiplex PCR, and its TCRdb copy is limited to in-frame clones, with some not included. The sample shows about 27,000 clones, about three quarters of them seen only once. This receptor was identified in an adult with non-small cell lung cancer. The chain combines TRBV9 with TRBJ2-2; 8 positions match TRBD2. Source: tumor tissue, taken after neoadjuvant nivolumab, alone or with ipilimumab, at or shortly before surgery. The CDR3 DNA reads TGTGCCAGCAGCGTCGGGGGGGGTCCGAACACCGGGGAGCTGTTTTTT. Its translation is CASSVGGGPNTGELFF.